The entry below describes one T cell receptor (beta chain). The data were obtained in a study of blood T cell repertoires in COVID-19. Turning to the study itself: Sources were T cells, B-cell-depleted T cells, or PBMCs; the material itself was cDNA or gDNA.

The data were produced by immunoSEQ multiplex PCR, yet TCRdb's version contains in-frame clones alone and is incomplete. The sample records about 140,000 clones, roughly 80% being singletons. The sequenced material came from peripheral blood. The clonotype comes from a man in his forties or fifties with acute or convalescent COVID-19.

CDR3 DNA sequence: TGTGCCTGCAGGACAGGTGTAATGAACACTGAAGCTTTCTTT. This gives the protein CACRTGVMNTEAFF. This rearrangement joins TRBV19 to TRBJ1-1, with TRBD1 identical over 7 bases. In germline, CDR1 is LNHDA, CDR2 SQIVND (reference sequence). The ends lost 11 bases at V and 0 bases at J; junction bases unmatched: 9. The CDR3 length is 14 residues.